Shown below are 26 T cell receptor beta chains from a single sample sequenced in a study of shared clonotypes between healthy human individuals. The table came from immunoSEQ multiplex PCR; TCRdb's copy has only in-frame clones and leaves some out. The sample gives about 800,000 clones, 95% to 97% of which show up once; around 0.21% is in the top ten. Naive-designated CD8 cells lacked CD45RO, were positively enriched for CCR7, and omitted terminally differentiated effector memory CD45RA+ cells. The specimen was naive CD8+ T cells sorted from blood. The receptors come from a man aged 25 to 45 in good health.

The chain combines TRBV15 with TRBJ2-7, with 7 nucleotides matching TRBD2. There are 17 residues in the CDR3. J was trimmed by 2 bases and V by 0 bases; bases with no gene match: 10. Per the germline V gene, CDR1 is LNHNV and CDR2 is YYDKDF (reference sequence). The DNA for the CDR3 is TGTGCCACCAGCAGAGATCGCCCTAGCGGTGATACCTACGAGCAGTACTTC. This sequence encodes CATSRDRPSGDTYEQYF.

The chain links TRBV6-1 to TRBJ2-7, with D maybe TRBD2 (5 bases). V lost 4 bases and J 7 bases, leaving 17 bases between the germline ends. The CDR3 totals 14 residues. The germline V gene has CDR1 MNHNS and CDR2 SASEGT. The CDR3 DNA reads as TGTGCCAGCAGTGCACGGACTGGGCTACGAGAGCAGTACTTC. As protein: CASSARTGLREQYF.

This chain uses TRBV7-6 with TRBJ2-7; TRBD2 matches at 13 bases. CDR1 is SGHVS, CDR2 FNYEAQ, per germline. V lost 1 base to trimming and J lost 0 bases; unmatched junction nucleotides: 6. CDR3 length equals 18 residues. The CDR3 region has the DNA TGTGCCAGCAGCTTAGGACTAGCGGGAGGAGTTGGCTCCTACGAGCAGTACTTC. Its protein product is CASSLGLAGGVGSYEQYF.

The chain has TRBV4-1 and TRBJ2-1; the D call may be TRBD1 or TRBD2 (5 bases each). V gave up 4 bases and J gave up 4 bases, with 11 bases separating them. Per germline, CDR1 MGHRA and CDR2 YSYEKL. The CDR3 extends over 14 amino acids. CDR3 in amino acids: CASSPGEGYNEQFF. The CDR3 DNA sequence: TGCGCCAGCAGCCCGGGCGAGGGGTACAATGAGCAGTTCTTC.

This chain links TRBV19 with TRBJ2-1; weak D call: TRBD2 (6 bases). This CDR3 is built from 15 residues. Germline CDR1 LNHDA, CDR2 SQIVND (reference sequence). V lost 3 bases, J lost 1 base, and 10 bases lay in between. The chain's CDR3 is CASSMAGLSYNEQFF. CDR3 bases: TGTGCCAGTAGTATGGCGGGGCTTTCCTACAATGAGCAGTTCTTC.

The DNA of the CDR3 is TGCAGCGTTTTACGGGACAGGGGATTCTCCGAGCAGTACTTC. Its protein is CSVLRDRGFSEQYF. V is TRBV29-1 and J is TRBJ2-7; 10 nucleotides match TRBD1. The junction had 10 bases not matched to a gene; V was cut back by 5 bases and J by 6 bases. The germline V gene encodes CDR1 SQVTM and CDR2 ANQGSEA. This CDR3 comprises 14 residues.

In this sample, this clone turned up once. The genes are TRBV11-2 and TRBJ2-1; no clear D gene. The V end lost 5 bases, the J end lost 10 bases, and 9 bases lay between the germline ends. This CDR3 region has 11 residues. CDR1 is SGHAT and CDR2 is FQNNGV in the germline V gene. CDR3 amino acids: CASSLRAEQFF. DNA for the CDR3: TGTGCCAGCAGCCTCCGGGCCGAGCAGTTCTTC.

This chain uses TRBV27 with TRBJ2-7; a possible D gene is TRBD2 (7 bases). Per germline, CDR1 MNHEY and CDR2 SMNVEV (reference sequence). V was trimmed by 5 bases and J by 4 bases, leaving 18 bases between them. The CDR3 contains 15 residues. The CDR3 nucleotides read TGTGCCAGCAGTGTTCCGGGAAAGGGGGGGTACGAGCAGTACTTC. It translates to CASSVPGKGGYEQYF.

The CDR3 sequence: CASTSTGFQPQHF. The CDR3 DNA reads as TGTGCCAGCACTTCCACAGGGTTTCAGCCCCAGCATTTT. The chain has TRBV25-1 and TRBJ1-5; a possible D gene is TRBD1 (6 bases). Germline values: CDR1 MGHDK, CDR2 SYGVNS. The CDR3 totals 13 residues. V was trimmed by 7 bases and J by 6 bases, leaving 13 bases between them.

This clone showed up just once. The J gene is TRBJ2-1, the V gene TRBV27; D is unclear. This CDR3 has 13 amino acids. The germline V gene encodes CDR1 MNHEY and CDR2 SMNVEV (reference sequence). V lost 3 bases and J 7 bases, leaving 10 bases between the germline ends. The CDR3 spells CASSFSRYNEQFF. In DNA form, the CDR3 reads TGTGCCAGCAGTTTTTCGAGGTATAATGAGCAGTTCTTC.

CDR3 amino acids: CASSSSSGSYYEQYF. Here the CDR3 DNA reads TGTGCCAGCAGCTCTTCTAGCGGGAGTTACTACGAGCAGTACTTC. This chain connects TRBV5-5 to TRBJ2-7; 10 bases match TRBD2. The CDR3 is 15 amino acids. Germline V lookup: CDR1 SGHKS, CDR2 YYEKEE (reference sequence). V gave up 3 bases and J gave up 3 bases; unmatched junction bases: 6.

This chain links TRBV6-1 with TRBJ2-7; D is undetermined. V was clipped by 1 base and J by 4 bases, with 17 bases between them. This CDR3 is built from 16 residues. Germline values: CDR1 MNHNS, CDR2 SASEGT. CDR3 loop: CASSEVAGPTWYEQYF. In nucleotides, the CDR3 is TGTGCCAGCAGTGAAGTGGCAGGCCCGACTTGGTACGAGCAGTACTTC.

The chain has TRBV19 and TRBJ2-3; TRBD2 matches 7 bases. The CDR3 runs to 16 residues. The germline V gene encodes CDR1 LNHDA and CDR2 SQIVND (reference sequence). The J segment lost 5 bases and the V segment lost 5 bases, leaving 13 bases of the junction unmatched. As DNA, the CDR3 is TGTGCCAGTAGTTCGAGGTCGGGAGGTGATCGAGATACGCAGTATTTT. Translating it yields CASSSRSGGDRDTQYF.

This chain uses TRBV5-6 with TRBJ1-1; D is perhaps TRBD1 (5 bases). Per the germline V gene, CDR1 is SGHDT and CDR2 is YYEEEE. This CDR3 spans 16 amino acids. Trimming stripped 2 bases from V and 8 bases from J, with 22 bases between. The CDR3 DNA is TGTGCCAGCAGCTTATTAAACGCCGGGACTAACGTCGAAGCTTTCTTT. Amino acids: CASSLLNAGTNVEAFF.

The chain uses TRBV19 and TRBJ2-7; D is uncertain. V lost 3 bases to trimming and J lost 1 base, with 16 bases between them. This CDR3 region has 16 residues. Germline CDR1 and CDR2: LNHDA and SQIVND (reference sequence). The CDR3 region has the DNA TGTGCCAGTAGTATCGGTCCAGGACCCTATTCCTACGAGCAGTACTTC. Translation: CASSIGPGPYSYEQYF.

Details on this clone: The same CDR3 arises from other DNA sequences in this sample as well. This chain links TRBV27 with TRBJ2-1; D uncertain. Germline CDR1 is MNHEY and CDR2 is SMNVEV (reference sequence). Trimming cost V 0 bases and J 7 bases, with 7 bases left between them. The CDR3 spans 13 residues. This chain's CDR3 is CASSLSPRNEQFF. CDR3 sequence (DNA): TGTGCCAGCAGTTTATCTCCCAGAAATGAGCAGTTCTTC.

This chain connects TRBV5-1 to TRBJ1-1; TRBD1 agrees at 8 bases. CDR1 is SGHRS, CDR2 YFSETQ, per germline. This CDR3 spans 14 amino acids. Trimming cost V 3 bases and J 5 bases; bases outside gene matches: 6. The CDR3 protein is CASSSGGGLTEAFF. In DNA, the CDR3 is TGCGCCAGCAGCTCAGGGGGCGGGTTAACTGAAGCTTTCTTT.

This clone was seen only once. The genes are TRBV5-1 and TRBJ2-1; TRBD1 matches at 9 bases. The germline V gene encodes CDR1 SGHRS and CDR2 YFSETQ. This CDR3 has 16 amino acids. Trimming cost V 3 bases and J 7 bases; bases outside gene matches: 11. The chain's CDR3 is CASSSFVGQGMNEQFF. CDR3 coding DNA: TGCGCCAGCAGCTCTTTCGTGGGACAGGGCATGAATGAGCAGTTCTTC.

The chain is built from TRBV19 and TRBJ2-1; D not resolved. Trimming took 5 bases from V and 0 from J, leaving 11 bases between them. Germline V lookup: CDR1 LNHDA, CDR2 SQIVND (reference sequence). The length of the CDR3 is 15 residues. The CDR3 DNA reads as TGTGCCAGTAGTCCCACGGGTAGCTCCTACAATGAGCAGTTCTTC. Residues: CASSPTGSSYNEQFF.

V is TRBV7-9 and J is TRBJ2-7; 7 nucleotides align to TRBD2. V trimming: 4 bases; J trimming: 3 bases; junction bases outside the gene matches: 9. Per germline, CDR1 SEHNR and CDR2 FQNEAQ (reference sequence). CDR3 length equals 15 residues. In DNA form, the CDR3 reads TGTGCCAGCAGCTCCCGGGAGGACGCTTACTACGAGCAGTACTTC. Translating it yields CASSSREDAYYEQYF.

V gene TRBV7-9 combines with J gene TRBJ2-1; TRBD1 aligns across 8 bases. Germline CDR1 and CDR2: SEHNR and FQNEAQ (reference sequence). Germline trimming cut 4 bases from V and 7 bases from J; bases unmatched to any gene: 15. This CDR3 is built from 17 residues. CDR3 sequence (DNA): TGTGCCAGCAGCTCGCCCGGGACAGGAGGAGGGTGGAATGAGCAGTTCTTC. Protein: CASSSPGTGGGWNEQFF. The whole variable domain, remainder taken from reference TRBV7-9 and TRBJ2-1, is DTGVSQNPRHKITKRGQNVTFRCDPISEHNRLYWYRQTLGQGPEFLTYFQNEAQLEKSRLLSDRFSAERPKGSFSTLEIQRTEQGDSAMYLCASSSPGTGGGWNEQFFGPGTRLTVL.

The rearrangement uses TRBV9 and TRBJ2-5; perhaps TRBD1 as D (6 bases). Germline V gene lookup returns CDR1 SGDLS and CDR2 YYNGEE. Trimming removed 3 bases from V and 3 bases from J, with 12 bases in between. This CDR3 comprises 14 residues. This CDR3 is CASSAQGYEETQYF. The CDR3 nucleotides read TGTGCCAGCAGCGCCCAGGGGTATGAAGAGACCCAGTACTTC.

As DNA, the CDR3 is TGTGCCAGCAGTTACCCCCTCGGCGAGCAGTTCTTC. Protein product: CASSYPLGEQFF. The chain has TRBV6-5 and TRBJ2-1; D unresolved. Germline CDR1 is MNHEY and CDR2 is SVGAGI. The CDR3 has 12 residues. The germline V and J ends were trimmed by 2 bases and 10 bases, with 9 bases remaining between them.

The J gene is TRBJ2-1, the V gene TRBV5-6, with 9 bases matching TRBD2. Trimming took 4 bases from V and 6 from J; bases not matched to a gene: 11. This CDR3 is built from 16 residues. Per the germline V gene, CDR1 is SGHDT and CDR2 is YYEEEE. The CDR3 DNA sequence: TGTGCCAGCAGCCAACCGAAAAGCGGGAGGATCAATGAGCAGTTCTTC. Translated, it gives CASSQPKSGRINEQFF. Combining the CDR3 with reference TRBV5-6 and TRBJ2-1 gives the whole variable domain DAGVTQSPTHLIKTRGQQVTLRCSPKSGHDTVSWYQQALGQGPQFIFQYYEEEERQRGNFPDRFSGHQFPNYSSELNVNALLLGDSALYLCASSQPKSGRINEQFFGPGTRLTVL.

The chain is built from TRBV5-1 and TRBJ2-5; D is perhaps TRBD1 (5 bases). The CDR3 is 14 residues long. Trimming removed 2 bases from V and 4 bases from J, with 12 bases in between. The V gene's germline CDR1 is SGHRS and CDR2 YFSETQ. DNA of the CDR3: TGCGCCAGCAGCTTAGGGGAACACCCAGAGACCCAGTACTTC. It codes for CASSLGEHPETQYF.

The gene calls are TRBV6-4 and TRBJ2-4; 14 bases are shared with TRBD2. CDR1 and CDR2 from the germline V gene are MRHNA and SNTAGT. The CDR3 is made up of 19 amino acids. V gave up 2 bases and J gave up 2 bases; unmatched junction bases: 8. CDR3 nucleotides: TGTGCCAGCAGTGACGGGACTAGCGGGAGATTAAGGACCAAAAACATTCAGTACTTC. This encodes CASSDGTSGRLRTKNIQYF.